This passage covers 15 T cell receptor beta chains from one sample sequenced in a study of blood T cell repertoires in COVID-19. Here immunoSEQ multiplex PCR was the method, and the copy in TCRdb shows in-frame clones only, minus some. The profile shows some 180,000 clones, roughly 84% of them singletons. What was sequenced was peripheral blood. The receptors derive from a human donor in a cohort sampled during active COVID-19.

This rearrangement joins TRBV19 to TRBJ2-2; 10 nucleotides line up with TRBD1. Germline CDR1 is LNHDA and CDR2 is SQIVND (reference sequence). The CDR3 extends over 15 amino acids. Trimming cost V 9 bases and J 2 bases; bases outside gene matches: 6. DNA for the CDR3: TGTGCCAGGCTAGGGGACAGGGGAAACACCGGGGAGCTGTTTTTT. As protein: CARLGDRGNTGELFF.

The chain employs TRBV5-1 and TRBJ2-3; D might be TRBD2 (6 bases). This CDR3 is 15 amino acids long. Trimming shortened V by 4 bases and J by 6 bases, and 18 bases separated the two germline ends. Germline V CDR1 and CDR2: SGHRS, YFSETQ. CDR3 amino acids: CASSPPGSPGDTQYF. The CDR3 DNA follows: TGCGCCAGCAGCCCGCCCGGGAGCCCTGGGGATACGCAGTATTTT.

This clone was seen just once. This chain uses TRBV5-1 with TRBJ2-3, with 7 bases lining up with TRBD2. CDR1 is SGHRS and CDR2 is YFSETQ in the germline V gene. This CDR3 contains 14 residues. V was pared by 7 bases and J by 2 bases, with 7 bases of the junction left unmatched. This CDR3 reads CASRGSPPTDTQYF. The CDR3 coding sequence is TGCGCCAGCCGCGGGAGCCCCCCCACAGATACGCAGTATTTT.

This clone was picked up a small number of times. The rearrangement links TRBV14 to TRBJ2-6; D gene unclear. In germline, CDR1 is SGHDN, CDR2 FVKESK. This CDR3 has 15 residues. Trimming stripped 4 bases from V and 0 bases from J, with 7 bases between. CDR3 DNA sequence: TGTGCCAGCAGCCTTAGTCTCTCTGGGGCCAACGTCCTGACTTTC. Amino acid sequence: CASSLSLSGANVLTF.

V and J are TRBV5-6 and TRBJ2-1; TRBD2 matches at 13 bases. Germline lookup yields CDR1 SGHDT and CDR2 YYEEEE. With 1 base clipped from V and 4 bases from J, the junction kept 8 bases outside the gene matches. This CDR3 has 18 residues. The CDR3 nucleotides are TGTGCCAGCAGCTTGACTGGACTAGCGGGAGTGCGATACAATGAGCAGTTCTTC. It encodes CASSLTGLAGVRYNEQFF.

The table lists this clone with a few counts. V is TRBV5-5 and J is TRBJ2-2; 7 nucleotides align to TRBD1. The junction had 8 bases not matched to a gene; V was cut back by 0 bases and J by 3 bases. This CDR3 has 17 amino acids. Germline V lookup: CDR1 SGHKS, CDR2 YYEKEE (reference sequence). In nucleotides, the CDR3 is TGTGCCAGCAGCTTGGGTGGGGGACAGCGATACACCGGGGAGCTGTTTTTT. As protein: CASSLGGGQRYTGELFF.

The V call is TRBV7-9, the J call TRBJ2-1; TRBD2 aligns across 13 bases. The germline CDR1 and CDR2 sequences are SEHNR and FQNEAQ (reference sequence). This CDR3 region has 16 residues. V lost 3 bases to trimming and J lost 7 bases; unmatched junction nucleotides: 6. The CDR3: CASSLELAGGRNEQFF. The DNA of the CDR3 is TGTGCCAGCAGCTTGGAACTAGCGGGAGGGCGGAATGAGCAGTTCTTC.

The CDR3 region has the DNA TGCGCCAGCAGCCCGGGACATAACACCGGGGAGCTGTTTTTT. Protein: CASSPGHNTGELFF. V gene TRBV5-1 combines with J gene TRBJ2-2; the D gene is possibly TRBD1 (6 bases). Germline V lookup: CDR1 SGHRS, CDR2 YFSETQ. This CDR3 region has 14 residues. V was pared by 4 bases and J by 2 bases, with 9 bases between.

The chain links TRBV9 to TRBJ2-2; 12 bases map to TRBD1. From germline, CDR1 is SGDLS and CDR2 YYNGEE. This CDR3 region has 16 residues. The trim removed 4 bases at V and 7 bases at J, leaving 8 bases unmatched. For the CDR3, the DNA is TGTGCCAGCAGCCCCCCCGGGACAGGGGGCGGCGGGGAGCTGTTTTTT. Its protein product is CASSPPGTGGGGELFF. The full variable domain, its missing parts supplied by reference TRBV9 and TRBJ2-2, is DSGVTQTPKHLITATGQRVTLRCSPRSGDLSVYWYQQSLDQGLQFLIQYYNGEERAKGNILERFSAQQFPDLHSELNLSSLELGDSALYFCASSPPGTGGGGELFFGEGSRLTVL.

This sequence joins TRBV4-2 and TRBJ2-1, with TRBD2 identical over 10 bases. Losses at the gene ends were 3 bases for V and 10 bases for J; bases not matched to a gene: 12. CDR3 size: 16 residues. In germline, CDR1 is LGHNA, CDR2 YNFKEQ. CDR3 residues: CASSHPSTSGYAEQFF. The DNA of the CDR3 is TGTGCCAGCAGCCACCCGTCGACTAGCGGGTACGCCGAGCAGTTCTTC.

The chain links TRBV2 to TRBJ1-2; the D is unclear. V lost 2 bases and J 8 bases, leaving 9 bases between the germline ends. Germline CDR1 reads SNHLY; CDR2 reads FYNNEI. CDR3 size: 12 residues. In DNA form, the CDR3 reads TGTGCCAGCAGTGAATACGGGATCGGCTACACCTTC. Translating it yields CASSEYGIGYTF.

The chain combines TRBV27 with TRBJ2-7, with D unresolved. The CDR3 is 14 residues long. Trimming cost V 6 bases and J 1 base, with 13 bases left between them. The germline gives CDR1 MNHEY, CDR2 SMNVEV (reference sequence). The CDR3 here is CASRLRLESYEQYF. The CDR3 DNA reads as TGTGCCAGCAGGTTACGGCTAGAATCCTACGAGCAGTACTTC.

The rearrangement uses TRBV3-1 (or the pseudogene TRBV3-2) and TRBJ2-1, with D unclear. This CDR3 has 12 residues. V was cut by 4 bases and J by 9 bases, with 10 bases left in between. Germline V gene data show CDR1 as LGHDT and CDR2 as YNNKEL (reference sequence). The CDR3 DNA sequence: TGTGCCAGCAGCCTCTCCGGCGGTGAGCAGTTCTTC. It yields the protein CASSLSGGEQFF.

The chain links TRBV19 to TRBJ2-7; TRBD1 aligns across 8 bases. CDR3 length: 15 residues. The V and J ends lost 5 bases and 3 bases, in that order; junction bases with no gene match: 9. Germline CDR1 and CDR2: LNHDA and SQIVND (reference sequence). CDR3 protein: CASSGTGGSHYEQYF. The CDR3, as DNA: TGTGCCAGTAGTGGTACAGGGGGGTCACACTACGAGCAGTACTTC.

This clone appeared a few times. Here the CDR3 reads CASMTGTGGNIQYF. The CDR3 DNA sequence: TGCGCCAGCATGACTGGGACAGGGGGAAACATTCAGTACTTC. This chain joins TRBV5-1 and TRBJ2-4; 11 positions agree with TRBD1. With V trimmed by 6 bases and J by 6 bases, 5 bases remained unmatched. This CDR3 contains 14 residues. Germline CDR1 reads SGHRS; CDR2 reads YFSETQ. The variable domain in full, with the rest retrieved from reference TRBV5-1 and TRBJ2-4, is KAGVTQTPRYLIKTRGQQVTLSCSPISGHRSVSWYQQTPGQGLQFLFEYFSETQRNKGNFPGRFSGRQFSNSRSEMNVSTLELGDSALYLCASMTGTGGNIQYFGAGTRLSVL.